The next 6 T cell receptor beta chains were all read from a single sample in a study of PD-1 blockade in classical Hodgkin lymphoma. TCRdb keeps only in-frame clones here, not all; method: immunoSEQ multiplex PCR. The sample records about 16,000 clones, approximately 85% being singletons. Noted time point: newly diagnosed, previously untreated cHL patient sample. The specimen was peripheral blood mononuclear cells (PBMCs). These receptors came from a human donor with classical Hodgkin lymphoma.

The rearrangement links TRBV6-4 to TRBJ2-1; 8 nucleotides match TRBD2. Trimming cost V 3 bases and J 8 bases; bases outside gene matches: 6. CDR1 is MRHNA, CDR2 SNTAGT, per germline. The CDR3 contains 14 residues. The CDR3 protein is CASSEAGEVDEQFF. CDR3 DNA: TGTGCCAGCAGTGAAGCGGGAGAGGTCGATGAGCAGTTCTTC.

Judged by abundance, this clone is medium-sized. This chain joins TRBV19 and TRBJ1-2; no firm D call. The V end lost 5 bases, the J end lost 4 bases, and 17 bases lay between the germline ends. CDR3 length: 15 residues. Per germline, CDR1 LNHDA and CDR2 SQIVND (reference sequence). DNA for the CDR3: TGTGCCAGTAGTGCCACACGGACGGCCTCCTATGGCTACACCTTC. Amino acid sequence: CASSATRTASYGYTF.

The rearrangement uses TRBV10-3 and TRBJ2-6; D is possibly TRBD2 (6 bases). The V gene lost 0 bases and the J gene lost 1 base, with 7 bases spanning the gap. Germline V CDR1 and CDR2: ENHRY, SYGVKD. The CDR3 contains 16 residues. CDR3 residues: CAISESGGSGANVLTF. For the CDR3, the DNA is TGTGCCATCAGTGAGTCTGGGGGGTCTGGGGCCAACGTCCTGACTTTC.

The chain has TRBV6-5 and TRBJ2-3; 9 bases are a match to TRBD2. The V gene's germline CDR1 is MNHEY and CDR2 SVGAGI. This CDR3 is 16 amino acids long. The ends lost 0 bases at V and 2 bases at J; junction bases unmatched: 3. The CDR3 here is CASSYSLAGPTDTQYF. In nucleotides, the CDR3 is TGTGCCAGCAGTTACTCCCTAGCGGGGCCCACAGATACGCAGTATTTT.

J is TRBJ1-5 and V is TRBV2, with 8 bases that match TRBD1. This CDR3 spans 19 amino acids. The V and J ends lost 6 bases and 0 bases, in that order; junction bases with no gene match: 16. Germline V lookup: CDR1 SNHLY, CDR2 FYNNEI. This chain's CDR3 is CASSQRTGYGEYSNQPQHF. Written as DNA, the CDR3 is TGTGCCAGCAGCCAAAGGACAGGGTATGGGGAATATAGCAATCAGCCCCAGCATTTT.

This clone was seen a few times. J is TRBJ1-5 and V is TRBV29-1; no firm D call. Trimming removed 7 bases at V and 0 bases at J, with 16 bases between. CDR1 and CDR2 from the germline V gene are SQVTM and ANQGSEA. The CDR3 consists of 15 residues. The CDR3 is CSAATSLDSNQPQHF. CDR3 DNA sequence: TGCAGCGCCGCTACATCATTAGATAGCAATCAGCCCCAGCATTTT. Full variable domain (rest looked up from reference TRBV29-1 and TRBJ1-5): SAVISQKPSRDICQRGTSLTIQCQVDSQVTMMFWYRQQPGQSLTLIATANQGSEATYESGFVIDKFPISRPNLTFSTLTVSNMSPEDSSIYLCSAATSLDSNQPQHFGDGTRLSIL.